This T cell receptor (beta chain) emerged from a study of T-cell memory formation after mild COVID-19. Study-level information: Most TCR clusters belonged to a single donor. Study findings and constraints: Mainly CM and EM harbored the contracting CD4+ clones; mainly EMRA harbored the CD8+ ones.

A 5'RACE reaction primed in the constant segment made cDNA libraries of TCR alpha and TCR beta, and these carried sample barcodes and UMIs. TCRdb reprocessed the 5' RACE reads with MiXCR, giving one entry per CDR3 protein. The sample holds about 210,000 distinct CDR3 sequences, 27% seen once. In regard to this clonotype: Its antigen is as yet unknown.

The CDR3 contains 13 residues. Germline lookup yields CDR1 MNHEY and CDR2 SMNVEV (reference sequence). V shed 1 base and J shed 5 bases, with 6 bases lying between them. The V gene is TRBV27, the J gene TRBJ2-1; D is ambiguous. The source of this sequence is an adult woman who had mild COVID-19 (a few samples of this study predate the infection). Cell type and time point are not known. Source material: PBMCs or a T cell subset sorted from them (not recorded which). The CDR3 protein is CASSLWWNNEQFF. The CDR3 DNA sequence: TGTGCCAGCAGTTTATGGTGGAACAATGAGCAGTTCTTC.